The clone carrying this T cell receptor beta chain is labeled medium-sized (0.01 to 0.1%) based on frequency. Its antigen remains unidentified. CDR3 size: 14 residues. TRB was amplified from approximately 250 ng of peripheral blood genomic DNA per sample. These data belong to a study of T cell clusters in autoimmune cytopenias. The study, taken as a whole, reports: Primary autoimmune cytopenia patients appeared to lack physiological T cell clusters present in healthy donors. TRB repertoire shifts in secondary cytopenia and chronic lymphocytic leukemia mostly reflected lymphoma, not autoimmunity.

TRB rearrangements were amplified by touch-down multiplex PCR with mixed TRB-A/B primers. Using the multiplex PCR reads, TCRdb records one entry per CDR3 protein without DNA. The sample's table shows around 7,000 distinct CDR3 sequences. This TCR came from a human donor with an autoimmune cytopenia or autoimmune hepatitis (not recorded which). The rearrangement joins TRBV12-3 or TRBV12-4 to TRBJ1-2; TCRdb outputs TRBD1, but without DNA this stays unchecked. Source material: peripheral blood. CDR3 loop: CASSPDRALGGYTF.